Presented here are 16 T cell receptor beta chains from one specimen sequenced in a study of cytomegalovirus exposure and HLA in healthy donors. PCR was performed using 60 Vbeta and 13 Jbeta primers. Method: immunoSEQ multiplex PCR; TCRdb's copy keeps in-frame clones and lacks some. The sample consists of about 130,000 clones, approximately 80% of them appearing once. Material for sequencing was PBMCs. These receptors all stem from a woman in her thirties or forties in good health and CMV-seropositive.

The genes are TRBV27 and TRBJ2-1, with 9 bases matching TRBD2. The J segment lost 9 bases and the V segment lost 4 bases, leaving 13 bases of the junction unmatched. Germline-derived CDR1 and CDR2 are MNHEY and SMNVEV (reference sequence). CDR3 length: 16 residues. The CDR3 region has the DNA TGTGCCAGCAGTTCCAGTAGCGGGAGTGTCCTGAGTGAGCAGTTCTTC. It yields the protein CASSSSSGSVLSEQFF.

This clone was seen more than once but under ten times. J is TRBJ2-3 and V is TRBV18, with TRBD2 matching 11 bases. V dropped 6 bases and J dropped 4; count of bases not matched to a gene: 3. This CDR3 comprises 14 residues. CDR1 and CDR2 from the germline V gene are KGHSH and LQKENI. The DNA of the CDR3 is TGTGCCAGCTCTAGCGGGAGGGCCCCAGATACGCAGTATTTT. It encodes CASSSGRAPDTQYF.

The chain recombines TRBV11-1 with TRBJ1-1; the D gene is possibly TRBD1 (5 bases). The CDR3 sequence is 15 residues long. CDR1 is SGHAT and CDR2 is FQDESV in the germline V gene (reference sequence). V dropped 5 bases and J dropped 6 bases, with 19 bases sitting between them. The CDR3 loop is CASSTRTGGDAEAFF. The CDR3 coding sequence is TGTGCCAGCAGCACCCGGACGGGCGGGGACGCTGAAGCTTTCTTT. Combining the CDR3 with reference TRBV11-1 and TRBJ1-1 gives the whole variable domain EAEVAQSPRYKITEKSQAVAFWCDPISGHATLYWYRQILGQGPELLVQFQDESVVDDSQLPKDRFSAERLKGVDSTLKIQPAELGDSAMYLCASSTRTGGDAEAFFGQGTRLTVV.

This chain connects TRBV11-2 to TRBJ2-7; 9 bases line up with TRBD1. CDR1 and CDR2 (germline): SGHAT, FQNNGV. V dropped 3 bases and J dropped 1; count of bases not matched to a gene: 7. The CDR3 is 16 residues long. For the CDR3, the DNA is TGTGCCAGCAGCTTCCAACAGGGGGCAAGGTCCTACGAGCAGTACTTC. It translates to CASSFQQGARSYEQYF. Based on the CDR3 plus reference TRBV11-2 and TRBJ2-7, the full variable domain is EAGVAQSPRYKIIEKRQSVAFWCNPISGHATLYWYQQILGQGPKLLIQFQNNGVVDDSQLPKDRFSAERLKGVDSTLKIQPAKLEDSAVYLCASSFQQGARSYEQYFGPGTRLTVT.

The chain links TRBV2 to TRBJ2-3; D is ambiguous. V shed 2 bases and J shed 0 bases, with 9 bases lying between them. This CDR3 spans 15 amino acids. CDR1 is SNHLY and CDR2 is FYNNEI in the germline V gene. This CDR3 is CASSELTPSTDTQYF. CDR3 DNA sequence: TGTGCCAGCAGTGAACTCACTCCTAGCACAGATACGCAGTATTTT.

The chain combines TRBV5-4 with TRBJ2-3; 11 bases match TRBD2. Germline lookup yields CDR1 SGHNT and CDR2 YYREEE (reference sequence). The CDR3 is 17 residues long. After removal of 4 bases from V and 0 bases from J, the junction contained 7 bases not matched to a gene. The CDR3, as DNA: TGTGCCAGCAGCCCTACTAGCGGGGGCGCTAGCACAGATACGCAGTATTTT. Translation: CASSPTSGGASTDTQYF.

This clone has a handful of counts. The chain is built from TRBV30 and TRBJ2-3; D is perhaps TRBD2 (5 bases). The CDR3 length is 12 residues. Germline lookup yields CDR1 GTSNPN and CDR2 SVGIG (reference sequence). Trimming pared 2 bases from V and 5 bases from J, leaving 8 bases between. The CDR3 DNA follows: TGTGCCTGGAGTAATGGAGGAGATACGCAGTATTTT. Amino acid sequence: CAWSNGGDTQYF.

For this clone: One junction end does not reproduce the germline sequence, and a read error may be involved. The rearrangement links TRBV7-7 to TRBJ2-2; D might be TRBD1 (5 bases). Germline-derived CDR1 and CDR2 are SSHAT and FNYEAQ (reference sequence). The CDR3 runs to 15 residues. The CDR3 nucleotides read TGTGCTAGCAGCCCCGTAACAGGGAACACCGGGGAGCTGTTTTTT. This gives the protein CASSPVTGNTGELFF.

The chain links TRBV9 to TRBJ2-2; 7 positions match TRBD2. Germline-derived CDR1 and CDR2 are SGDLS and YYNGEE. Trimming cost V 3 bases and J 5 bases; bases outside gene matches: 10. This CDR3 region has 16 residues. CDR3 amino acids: CASSAAGTGGTGELFF. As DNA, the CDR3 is TGTGCCAGCAGCGCCGCCGGGACCGGGGGGACCGGGGAGCTGTTTTTT.

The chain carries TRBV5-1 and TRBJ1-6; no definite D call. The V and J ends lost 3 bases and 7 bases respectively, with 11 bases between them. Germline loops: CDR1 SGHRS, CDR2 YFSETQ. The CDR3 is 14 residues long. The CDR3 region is CASSSTRGNSPLHF. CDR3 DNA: TGCGCCAGCAGCTCCACCCGGGGAAATTCACCCCTCCACTTT.

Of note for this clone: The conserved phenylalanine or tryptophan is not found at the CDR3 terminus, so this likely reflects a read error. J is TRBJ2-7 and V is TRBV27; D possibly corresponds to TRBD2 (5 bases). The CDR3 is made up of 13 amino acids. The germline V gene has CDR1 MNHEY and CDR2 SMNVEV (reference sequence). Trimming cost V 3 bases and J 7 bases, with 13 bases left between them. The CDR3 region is CASSFRGSGEQYL. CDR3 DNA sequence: TGTGCCAGCAGTTTTCGAGGGTCTGGGGAGCAGTACCTC.

CDR3 protein: CASSLRGETQYF. The CDR3 DNA follows: TGTGCCAGCAGTTTAAGAGGGGAGACCCAGTACTTC. This chain connects TRBV28 to TRBJ2-5; TRBD2 might be the D (5 bases). CDR1 MDHEN and CDR2 SYDVKM come from the germline V gene. Trimming shortened V by 2 bases and J by 5 bases, and 6 bases separated the two germline ends. The CDR3 loop spans 12 amino acids.

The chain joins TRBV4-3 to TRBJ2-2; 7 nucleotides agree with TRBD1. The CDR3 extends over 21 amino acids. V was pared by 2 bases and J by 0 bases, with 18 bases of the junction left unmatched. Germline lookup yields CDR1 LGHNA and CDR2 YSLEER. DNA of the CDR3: TGCGCCAGCAGCCAACTTCGTCGGGGTTCGGGACAGCCTTCGAACACCGGGGAGCTGTTTTTT. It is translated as CASSQLRRGSGQPSNTGELFF.

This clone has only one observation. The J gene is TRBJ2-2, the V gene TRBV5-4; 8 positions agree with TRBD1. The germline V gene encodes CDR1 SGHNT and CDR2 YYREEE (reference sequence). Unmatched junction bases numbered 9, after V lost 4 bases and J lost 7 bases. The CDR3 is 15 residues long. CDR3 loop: CASSRSRGPIGELFF. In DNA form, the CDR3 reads TGTGCCAGCAGCCGGAGCAGGGGGCCGATCGGGGAGCTGTTTTTT.

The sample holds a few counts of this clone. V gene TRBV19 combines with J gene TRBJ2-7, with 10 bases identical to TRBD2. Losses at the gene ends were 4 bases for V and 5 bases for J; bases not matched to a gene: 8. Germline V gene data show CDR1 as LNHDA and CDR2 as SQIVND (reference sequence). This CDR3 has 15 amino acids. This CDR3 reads CASSSHLAGVNEQYF. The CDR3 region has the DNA TGTGCCAGTAGTAGTCATCTAGCGGGAGTTAACGAGCAGTACTTC.

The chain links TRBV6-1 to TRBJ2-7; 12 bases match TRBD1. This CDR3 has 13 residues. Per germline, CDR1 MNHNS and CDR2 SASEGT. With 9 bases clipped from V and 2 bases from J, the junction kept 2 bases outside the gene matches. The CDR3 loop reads CASGTGGAYEQYF. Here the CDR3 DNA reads TGTGCCAGTGGGACAGGGGGCGCCTACGAGCAGTACTTC.